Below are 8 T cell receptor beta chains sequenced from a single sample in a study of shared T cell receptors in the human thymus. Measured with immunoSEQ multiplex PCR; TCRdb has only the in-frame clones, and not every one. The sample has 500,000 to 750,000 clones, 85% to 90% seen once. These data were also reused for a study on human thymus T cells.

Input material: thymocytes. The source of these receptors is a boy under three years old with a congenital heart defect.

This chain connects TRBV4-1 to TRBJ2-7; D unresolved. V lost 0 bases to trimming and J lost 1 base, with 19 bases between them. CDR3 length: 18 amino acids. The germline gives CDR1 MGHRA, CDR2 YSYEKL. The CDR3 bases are TGCGCCAGCAGCCAAGAGTTCCCCCCTATCTCAAAGTCCTACGAGCAGTACTTC. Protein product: CASSQEFPPISKSYEQYF.

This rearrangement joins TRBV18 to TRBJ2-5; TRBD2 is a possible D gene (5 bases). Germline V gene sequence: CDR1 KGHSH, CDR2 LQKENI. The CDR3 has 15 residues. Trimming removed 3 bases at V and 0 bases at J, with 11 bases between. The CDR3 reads CASSPERKNQETQYF. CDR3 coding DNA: TGTGCCAGCTCACCGGAGCGGAAGAACCAAGAGACCCAGTACTTC.

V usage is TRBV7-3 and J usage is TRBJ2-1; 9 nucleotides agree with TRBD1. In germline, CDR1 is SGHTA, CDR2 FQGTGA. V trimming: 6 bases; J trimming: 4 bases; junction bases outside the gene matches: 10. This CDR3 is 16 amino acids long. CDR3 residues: CASRLSGTGSYNEQFF. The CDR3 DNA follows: TGTGCCAGCAGGCTTTCCGGGACAGGGAGTTACAATGAGCAGTTCTTC.

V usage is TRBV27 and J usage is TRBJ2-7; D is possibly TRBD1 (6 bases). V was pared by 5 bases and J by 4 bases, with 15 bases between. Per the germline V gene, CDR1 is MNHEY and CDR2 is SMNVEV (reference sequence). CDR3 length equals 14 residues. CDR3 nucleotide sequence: TGTGCCAGCAGTCCAACACCCAGGGGATACGAGCAGTACTTC. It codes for CASSPTPRGYEQYF.

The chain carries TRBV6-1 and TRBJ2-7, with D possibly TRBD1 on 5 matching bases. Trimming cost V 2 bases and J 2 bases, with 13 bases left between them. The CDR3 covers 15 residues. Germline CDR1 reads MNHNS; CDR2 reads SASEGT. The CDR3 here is CASSELGDSPYEQYF. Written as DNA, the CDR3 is TGTGCCAGCAGTGAACTAGGGGATTCTCCCTACGAGCAGTACTTC.

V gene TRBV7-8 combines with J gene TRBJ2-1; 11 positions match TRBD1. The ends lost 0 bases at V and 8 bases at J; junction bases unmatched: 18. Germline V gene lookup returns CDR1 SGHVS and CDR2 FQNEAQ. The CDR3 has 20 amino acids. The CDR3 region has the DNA TGTGCCAGCAGCTTAGCTCCGACAAATCCCGGGACAGGGGGTGTCGATGAGCAGTTCTTC. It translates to CASSLAPTNPGTGGVDEQFF.

CDR3 protein: CASSPTVYSYEQYF. CDR3 DNA sequence: TGTGCCAGCAGCCCGACAGTTTACTCCTACGAGCAGTACTTC. This chain connects TRBV6-1 to TRBJ2-7, with D perhaps TRBD1 (5 bases). Trimming cost V 6 bases and J 0 bases, with 12 bases left between them. Germline CDR1 and CDR2: MNHNS and SASEGT. This CDR3 has 14 residues.

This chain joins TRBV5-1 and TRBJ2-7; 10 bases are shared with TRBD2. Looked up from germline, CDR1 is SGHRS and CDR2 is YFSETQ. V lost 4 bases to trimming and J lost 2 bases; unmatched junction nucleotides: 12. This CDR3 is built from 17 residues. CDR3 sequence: CASSPGGWTSGPYEQYF. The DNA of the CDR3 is TGCGCCAGCAGCCCGGGGGGGTGGACTAGCGGACCCTACGAGCAGTACTTC.